This T cell receptor beta chain is from a study of blood T cell repertoires in COVID-19. Per germline, CDR1 SGHKS and CDR2 YYEKEE (reference sequence). The CDR3 extends over 17 amino acids. Germline trimming cut 4 bases from V and 0 bases from J; bases unmatched to any gene: 8. Repertoires were generated with immunoSEQ multiplex PCR, while TCRdb's copy carries only in-frame clones and drops some. The sample includes around 190,000 clones, around 80% of them seen just once. In this sample, this clone turned up a few times. The sequencing sample was made of peripheral blood. The genes are TRBV5-5 and TRBJ2-1; the match to TRBD2 covers 9 bases. This clonotype was obtained from a human donor in a cohort sampled during active COVID-19. CDR3 bases: TGTGCCAGCAGCCCCGGGACTAGCCTTAACTCCTACAATGAGCAGTTCTTC. Amino acid sequence: CASSPGTSLNSYNEQFF.